Described below is a single T cell receptor beta chain sequence and its context. The data were obtained in a study of shared clonotypes between healthy human individuals. The CDR3 spans 14 residues. Germline CDR1 is MNHEY and CDR2 is SMNVEV (reference sequence). V was trimmed by 5 bases and J by 3 bases, leaving 14 bases between them. Assay used: immunoSEQ multiplex PCR; TCRdb lists only in-frame clones, some missing. The sample has 230,000 or so clones; just over 65% are singletons. The genes are TRBV27 and TRBJ2-7, with D possibly being TRBD2 (7 bases). The TCR originated in a man aged 30-40 years in good health. The specimen was memory CD4+ T cells sorted from blood. Subset indicated: CD45RA-negative fraction. CDR3 sequence: CASSPLRGGYEQYF. In DNA, the CDR3 is TGTGCCAGCAGTCCCCTAAGGGGGGGCTACGAGCAGTACTTC.